A selection of T cell receptor beta chains follows, all from one sample in a study of vaccination effects on CD4 cells after COVID-19. No antigen has been assigned to these receptors. Sequencing used immunoSEQ multiplex PCR; TCRdb keeps in-frame clones, though not all of them. Of tens of thousands of clones listed, about three quarters are singletons. The source was CD4+ T cells from PBMCs cultured with HCoV-229E spike peptides, collected after COVID-19 vaccination. Every receptor here comes from a human donor who received a COVID-19 vaccine. Both conserved end residues are part of each CDR3. D genes are given only for firm matches. The size entry is marked missing in some rows and otherwise reads once, few, many or a size class.

cdr3_aa | cdr3_nt | cdr3_length | clone_size | j_call | v_call | d_call
CASSSGGGDTGELFF | TGCGCCAGCAGTTCTGGCGGGGGAGATACCGGGGAGCTGTTTTTT | 15 | - | TRBJ2-2 | TRBV5-1 | TRBD2
CASSPQETDYNEQFF | TGTGCCAGCTCACCACAAGAGACAGACTACAATGAGCAGTTCTTC | 15 | - | TRBJ2-1 | TRBV18 | -
CASSLKDRGRNSNQPQHF | TGTGCCAGCAGCTTAAAGGACAGGGGGAGAAATAGCAATCAGCCCCAGCATTTT | 18 | - | TRBJ1-5 | TRBV5-5 | TRBD1
CSASKETQYF | TGCAGTGCTAGCAAAGAGACCCAGTACTTC | 10 | - | TRBJ2-5 | TRBV20-1 | -
CASRQGENTEAFF | TGTGCCAGTCGACAGGGGGAGAACACTGAAGCTTTCTTT | 13 | - | TRBJ1-1 | TRBV19 | TRBD1
CASSLAVGGQGSPLHF | TGCGCCAGCAGCTTGGCGGTGGGGGGGCAAGGTTCACCCCTCCACTTT | 16 | - | TRBJ1-6 | TRBV5-1 | -
CASSAHSTSPVEQFF | TGTGCCAGCAGCGCCCACAGTACTAGCCCGGTTGAGCAGTTCTTC | 15 | - | TRBJ2-1 | TRBV7-2 | -
CASSRDSEETQYF | TGTGCCAGCAGTCGGGACAGCGAAGAGACCCAGTACTTC | 13 | - | TRBJ2-5 | TRBV6-5 | TRBD1
CASSLAGLASGGTDTQYF | TGTGCCAGCAGCTTGGCGGGGTTAGCTAGCGGGGGCACAGATACGCAGTATTTT | 18 | - | TRBJ2-3 | TRBV5-6 | TRBD2
CASSFGEKLFF | TGTGCCAGCAGCTTCGGTGAAAAACTGTTTTTT | 11 | - | TRBJ1-4 | TRBV5-8 | -
CASSVAGVDGNTIYF | TGTGCCAGCAGCGTAGCAGGGGTAGACGGAAACACCATATATTTT | 15 | once | TRBJ1-3 | TRBV9 | -
CASSLFGPRTDNSPLHF | TGTGCCAGCAGTTTATTCGGCCCGCGGACAGATAATTCACCCCTCCACTTT | 17 | - | TRBJ1-6 | TRBV27 | -
CASSPGQPQHF | TGTGCCAGCTCACCAGGTCAGCCCCAGCATTTT | 11 | - | TRBJ1-5 | TRBV18 | -
CASSFRPTDRLKTGELFF | TGTGCCAGCAGTTTCCGACCCACAGACAGGTTAAAAACCGGGGAGCTGTTTTTT | 18 | - | TRBJ2-2 | TRBV6-2/TRBV6-3 | -
CASSTTRDTDTQYF | TGTGCCAGTAGCACAACCCGGGACACAGATACGCAGTATTTT | 14 | - | TRBJ2-3 | TRBV19 | -
CATSRDNRNGDIQYF | TGTGCCACCAGCAGAGACAACCGGAACGGGGACATTCAGTACTTC | 15 | - | TRBJ2-4 | TRBV15 | -
CSSRTGGLNEQFF | TGCAGCTCGCGGACAGGGGGCTTAAATGAGCAGTTCTTC | 13 | - | TRBJ2-1 | TRBV29-1 | TRBD1
CASSELTGGRETQYF | TGTGCCAGCAGTGAATTGACAGGAGGACGAGAGACCCAGTACTTC | 15 | once | TRBJ2-5 | TRBV6-1 | -
CASSTGTGGFGYTF | TGTGCCAGCTCAACGGGGACAGGGGGTTTTGGCTACACCTTC | 14 | once | TRBJ1-2 | TRBV18 | TRBD1
CASRTSGGSYNEQFF | TGTGCCAGTAGGACAAGCGGGGGGTCATACAATGAGCAGTTCTTC | 15 | - | TRBJ2-1 | TRBV19 | TRBD2
CASTLGGVNYGYTF | TGTGCCAGCACCCTGGGTGGGGTTAACTATGGCTACACCTTC | 14 | - | TRBJ1-2 | TRBV2 | -
CAFRQGRRGNTIYF | TGTGCCTTCCGACAGGGCCGGAGGGGAAACACCATATATTTT | 14 | once | TRBJ1-3 | TRBV30 | TRBD1
CSAKGQTNTEAFF | TGCAGCGCTAAGGGACAAACGAACACTGAAGCTTTCTTT | 13 | few | TRBJ1-1 | TRBV29-1 | -